A single sample gave rise to the 8 T cell receptor beta chains below, sequenced in a study of shared clonotypes between healthy human individuals. Clones were sequenced by immunoSEQ multiplex PCR, and TCRdb holds only the in-frame ones, with some missing. Here the sample spans roughly 1,500,000 clones, nearly 99% being singletons. Material: naive CD4+ T cells sorted from blood. Subset specified: CD45RA+ positively selected. Receptor source: a man younger than 45 in good health.

The chain is built from TRBV19 and TRBJ2-3, with TRBD2 matching over 8 bases. The germline CDR1 and CDR2 sequences are LNHDA and SQIVND (reference sequence). CDR3 length: 15 residues. Trimming cost V 1 base and J 1 base; bases outside gene matches: 1. The CDR3 nucleotides read TGTGCCAGTAGTATAGTGACTAGCGGCACAGATACGCAGTATTTT. Amino acid sequence: CASSIVTSGTDTQYF.

The V and J genes are TRBV25-1 and TRBJ1-5; D is unresolved. Germline V gene data show CDR1 as MGHDK and CDR2 as SYGVNS. Trimming shortened V by 2 bases and J by 6 bases, and 11 bases separated the two germline ends. The CDR3 extends over 14 amino acids. The CDR3 DNA is TGTGCCAGCAGTGAAGGTCGGTTCAGTCAGCCCCAGCATTTT. It is translated as CASSEGRFSQPQHF.

The rearrangement joins TRBV10-2 to TRBJ2-3, with D unresolved. The germline V gene encodes CDR1 WSHSY and CDR2 SAAADI. Trimming shortened V by 2 bases and J by 0 bases, and 9 bases separated the two germline ends. There are 15 residues in the CDR3. The CDR3 sequence: CASSEMASSTDTQYF. As DNA, the CDR3 is TGCGCCAGCAGTGAGATGGCGAGTAGCACAGATACGCAGTATTTT.

The chain recombines TRBV5-1 with TRBJ2-7; 11 bases line up with TRBD1. V was pared by 5 bases and J by 3 bases, with 7 bases of the junction left unmatched. From germline, CDR1 is SGHRS and CDR2 YFSETQ. The CDR3 totals 15 residues. Here the CDR3 reads CASSPVGQGVYEQYF. Written as DNA, the CDR3 is TGCGCCAGCAGTCCCGTGGGACAGGGGGTCTACGAGCAGTACTTC.

The chain couples TRBV18 to TRBJ2-5; a weak D match, TRBD1 (6 bases). CDR1 and CDR2 (germline): KGHSH, LQKENI. V lost 4 bases and J 5 bases, leaving 17 bases between the germline ends. The CDR3 contains 15 residues. CDR3 nucleotides: TGTGCCAGCTCACGCGCCCGGGACAAAGGGGAGACCCAGTACTTC. The encoded protein is CASSRARDKGETQYF.

J is TRBJ1-3 and V is TRBV18; D not resolved. This CDR3 has 18 residues. Germline loops: CDR1 KGHSH, CDR2 LQKENI. Trimming removed 4 bases from V and 5 bases from J, with 24 bases in between. Written as DNA, the CDR3 is TGTGCCAGCTCACAGACCGTCTCTTCAGGCTTTACTCGAAACACCATATATTTT. Its translation is CASSQTVSSGFTRNTIYF.

The V gene is TRBV10-1, the J gene TRBJ2-1; D gene ambiguous. The CDR3 extends over 14 amino acids. Germline CDR1 is WNHNN and CDR2 is SYGVQD (reference sequence). Trimming cost V 2 bases and J 6 bases, with 11 bases left between them. The CDR3: CASSEPSSTNEQFF. The CDR3 bases are TGCGCCAGCAGTGAGCCTAGTTCTACCAATGAGCAGTTCTTC.

This clone was counted once. The CDR3 bases are TGTGCCACCAGCCCGGGGCGGGGAGGTTCCTACGAGCAGTACTTC. Translating it yields CATSPGRGGSYEQYF. The rearrangement links TRBV15 to TRBJ2-7; D possibly corresponds to TRBD2 (6 bases). The CDR3 has 15 amino acids. V shed 5 bases and J shed 1 base, with 15 bases lying between them. The V gene's germline CDR1 is LNHNV and CDR2 YYDKDF (reference sequence).